This is a list of T cell receptor beta chains from one sample in a study of blood T cell repertoires in COVID-19. This table comes from immunoSEQ multiplex PCR, and its TCRdb copy is limited to in-frame clones, with some not included. The table lists hundreds of thousands of clones, approximately 86% of them singletons. Sequenced input: peripheral blood. Receptors originate from a man aged 55 to 70 with acute or convalescent COVID-19. CDR3s include the opening cysteine and the closing phenylalanine or tryptophan. The order of the fields is clone size, V gene, D gene, J gene, CDR3 DNA, CDR3 protein. A D gene is named only where the DNA matches it firmly. Where a row states a size, it is once, few, many or the class of an expanded clone; other rows omit it.

clone_size: NA; v_call: TRBV5-6; d_call: NA; j_call: TRBJ1-5; cdr3_nt: TGTGCCAGCAGCTCAGGGCGCAATCAGCCCCAGCATTTT; cdr3_aa: CASSSGRNQPQHF
clone_size: NA; v_call: TRBV3-1/TRBV3-2; d_call: NA; j_call: TRBJ1-6; cdr3_nt: TGTGCCAGCAGCCGCGGGAGTCGTGCAAATTCACCCCTCCACTTT; cdr3_aa: CASSRGSRANSPLHF
clone_size: NA; v_call: TRBV7-2; d_call: TRBD1; j_call: TRBJ2-1; cdr3_nt: TGTGCCAGCAGCAATAAGGGACAGGCCAATGAGCAGTTCTTC; cdr3_aa: CASSNKGQANEQFF
clone_size: NA; v_call: TRBV9; d_call: TRBD2; j_call: TRBJ2-6; cdr3_nt: TGTGCCAGCAGCACGCGGGTTAGCGGGTCTGGGGCCAACGTCCTGACTTTC; cdr3_aa: CASSTRVSGSGANVLTF
clone_size: NA; v_call: TRBV5-4; d_call: NA; j_call: TRBJ1-1; cdr3_nt: TGTGCCAGCAGCTTGGGTCCCGAGGGCACTGAAGCTTTCTTT; cdr3_aa: CASSLGPEGTEAFF
clone_size: NA; v_call: TRBV15; d_call: NA; j_call: TRBJ1-4; cdr3_nt: TGTGCCACCAGCATAAGGGACATAAATGAAAAACTGTTTTTT; cdr3_aa: CATSIRDINEKLFF
clone_size: NA; v_call: TRBV19; d_call: TRBD2; j_call: TRBJ2-5; cdr3_nt: TGTGCCAGTAGTATCCATAGCGGGGGGGCCGAGGAGACCCAGTACTTC; cdr3_aa: CASSIHSGGAEETQYF
clone_size: NA; v_call: TRBV10-1; d_call: TRBD1; j_call: TRBJ2-7; cdr3_nt: TGCGCCAGCAGCAGGACAGGGTTCAACGAGCAGTACTTC; cdr3_aa: CASSRTGFNEQYF
clone_size: NA; v_call: TRBV7-8; d_call: NA; j_call: TRBJ2-3; cdr3_nt: TGTGCCAGCAGCGCGGGACTCCTGGCCACAGATACGCAGTATTTT; cdr3_aa: CASSAGLLATDTQYF
clone_size: NA; v_call: TRBV11-1; d_call: TRBD1; j_call: TRBJ1-5; cdr3_nt: TGTGCCAGCGGACAGGGGGCAGGGCAGCCCCAGCATTTT; cdr3_aa: CASGQGAGQPQHF
clone_size: NA; v_call: TRBV27; d_call: TRBD1; j_call: TRBJ1-1; cdr3_nt: TGTGCCAGCAGTGTCGAACAGGGGTACACTGAAGCTTTCTTT; cdr3_aa: CASSVEQGYTEAFF
clone_size: NA; v_call: TRBV6-5; d_call: TRBD2; j_call: TRBJ2-1; cdr3_nt: TGTGCCAGCAGCGCCGGACTAGCGGGGGGGCGAGAGCAGTTCTTC; cdr3_aa: CASSAGLAGGREQFF
clone_size: NA; v_call: TRBV12-3/TRBV12-4; d_call: TRBD1; j_call: TRBJ2-5; cdr3_nt: TGTGCCAGCAGCTTCAGGGGGAAGGAGACCCAGTACTTC; cdr3_aa: CASSFRGKETQYF
clone_size: NA; v_call: TRBV3-1/TRBV3-2; d_call: NA; j_call: TRBJ1-1; cdr3_nt: TGTGCCAGCAGCCAAGTTAGGGGCGCTGAAGCTTTCTTT; cdr3_aa: CASSQVRGAEAFF
clone_size: few; v_call: TRBV29-1; d_call: TRBD1; j_call: TRBJ2-5; cdr3_nt: TGCAGCGGAGGGACAGGGGCGGTAAGGCAAGAGACCCAGTACTTC; cdr3_aa: CSGGTGAVRQETQYF
clone_size: NA; v_call: TRBV25-1; d_call: NA; j_call: TRBJ1-5; cdr3_nt: TGTGCCAGCAGTGAATCGGGGAGAAGCAATCAGCCCCAGCATTTT; cdr3_aa: CASSESGRSNQPQHF
clone_size: NA; v_call: TRBV6-6; d_call: NA; j_call: TRBJ2-5; cdr3_nt: TGTGCCAGCAGTTCCGGGACAACACAAGAGACCCAGTACTTC; cdr3_aa: CASSSGTTQETQYF
clone_size: few; v_call: TRBV4-1; d_call: NA; j_call: TRBJ2-7; cdr3_nt: TGCGCCAGCAGCCAAGACTGGCCGGGGAGCTCCTACGAGCAGTACTTC; cdr3_aa: CASSQDWPGSSYEQYF
clone_size: NA; v_call: TRBV25-1; d_call: TRBD2; j_call: TRBJ2-5; cdr3_nt: TGTGCCAGCAGTTCCGACCGGGGGGGCCCAGGGACCCAGTACTTC; cdr3_aa: CASSSDRGGPGTQYF
clone_size: few; v_call: TRBV7-2; d_call: NA; j_call: TRBJ1-5; cdr3_nt: TGTGCCAGCGGTACAGGGCTCAATCAGCCCCAGCATTTT; cdr3_aa: CASGTGLNQPQHF
clone_size: NA; v_call: TRBV7-6; d_call: TRBD2; j_call: TRBJ2-7; cdr3_nt: TGTGCCAGCAGCTTAGGCAGCGGGGGCTACGAGCAGTACTTC; cdr3_aa: CASSLGSGGYEQYF
clone_size: few; v_call: TRBV19; d_call: NA; j_call: TRBJ1-2; cdr3_nt: TGTGCCAGTAGCATCCCAGGGTCCGGTAACTATGGCTACACCTTC; cdr3_aa: CASSIPGSGNYGYTF
clone_size: NA; v_call: TRBV12-5; d_call: NA; j_call: TRBJ2-3; cdr3_nt: TGTGCTAGTGGTCAGACTATGGGGGATACGCAGTATTTT; cdr3_aa: CASGQTMGDTQYF
clone_size: NA; v_call: TRBV9; d_call: TRBD2; j_call: TRBJ2-5; cdr3_nt: TGTGCCAGCAGCGTTAGGGGACTAGCGGGGGTCGGGGAGACCCAGTACTTC; cdr3_aa: CASSVRGLAGVGETQYF
clone_size: many; v_call: TRBV5-6; d_call: TRBD1; j_call: TRBJ1-2; cdr3_nt: TGTGCCAGCAGCCAACCGGGACAGGGGGCTCCTATTTATGGCTACACCTTC; cdr3_aa: CASSQPGQGAPIYGYTF
clone_size: NA; v_call: TRBV6-6; d_call: TRBD1; j_call: TRBJ1-5; cdr3_nt: TGTGCCAGCAGTAGGACAGGTCCAAATCAGCCCCAGCATTTT; cdr3_aa: CASSRTGPNQPQHF
clone_size: NA; v_call: TRBV23-1; d_call: TRBD1; j_call: TRBJ2-3; cdr3_nt: TGCGCCAGCAGGGACAGGGGGCTCGCGGATACGCAGTATTTT; cdr3_aa: CASRDRGLADTQYF
clone_size: NA; v_call: TRBV18; d_call: NA; j_call: TRBJ1-5; cdr3_nt: TGTGCCAGCTCCGTTGGGGGGAATCAGCCCCAGCATTTT; cdr3_aa: CASSVGGNQPQHF
clone_size: NA; v_call: TRBV3-1/TRBV3-2; d_call: TRBD2; j_call: TRBJ2-3; cdr3_nt: TGTGCCAGCAGCCATCATGGGACTAGCGGGGGGGCCACAGATACGCAGTATTTT; cdr3_aa: CASSHHGTSGGATDTQYF
clone_size: NA; v_call: TRBV3-1/TRBV3-2; d_call: NA; j_call: TRBJ2-5; cdr3_nt: TGTGCCAGCAGCCAAACCTCCAACCCCGGAGAGACCCAGTACTTC; cdr3_aa: CASSQTSNPGETQYF
clone_size: NA; v_call: TRBV9; d_call: NA; j_call: TRBJ2-7; cdr3_nt: TGTGCCAGCAGCGGTACAGGAGGGCCGCAGTACTTC; cdr3_aa: CASSGTGGPQYF
clone_size: once; v_call: TRBV30; d_call: NA; j_call: TRBJ2-5; cdr3_nt: TGTGCCTGGGGAACAGGGGGGGGCGAGACCCAGTACTTC; cdr3_aa: CAWGTGGGETQYF
clone_size: NA; v_call: TRBV2; d_call: TRBD1; j_call: TRBJ2-7; cdr3_nt: TGTGCCAGCAGTCCTCGGACAGGGGGTCTCTACGAGCAGTACTTC; cdr3_aa: CASSPRTGGLYEQYF
clone_size: NA; v_call: TRBV9; d_call: NA; j_call: TRBJ1-1; cdr3_nt: TGTGCCAGCAGCGTAGAACACAGGAACACTGAAGCTTTCTTT; cdr3_aa: CASSVEHRNTEAFF
clone_size: NA; v_call: TRBV5-1; d_call: NA; j_call: TRBJ1-1; cdr3_nt: TGCGCCAGCAGCTCGGCCACGTCCCGGGGTGAAGCTTTCTTT; cdr3_aa: CASSSATSRGEAFF
clone_size: NA; v_call: TRBV5-1; d_call: TRBD2; j_call: TRBJ2-3; cdr3_nt: TGCGCCAGCAGCCCGGGGACTAGCGGGGTAAATACGCAGTATTTT; cdr3_aa: CASSPGTSGVNTQYF
clone_size: NA; v_call: TRBV7-6; d_call: TRBD1; j_call: TRBJ1-2; cdr3_nt: TGTGCCAGCAGCGGAACAGGGGGCTATGGCTACACCTTC; cdr3_aa: CASSGTGGYGYTF
clone_size: NA; v_call: TRBV28; d_call: NA; j_call: TRBJ2-7; cdr3_nt: TGTGCCAGCAGTTCCCCCGGGGACGAGCAGTACTTC; cdr3_aa: CASSSPGDEQYF
clone_size: once; v_call: TRBV25-1; d_call: TRBD1; j_call: TRBJ1-4; cdr3_nt: TGTGCCAGCAGTGAACCACGGACAGGGGTGGGAGAAAAACTGTTTTTT; cdr3_aa: CASSEPRTGVGEKLFF
clone_size: NA; v_call: TRBV6-6; d_call: NA; j_call: TRBJ1-6; cdr3_nt: TGTGCCAGCCTGGAGGGGAGCTCCTATAATTCACCCCTCCACTTT; cdr3_aa: CASLEGSSYNSPLHF
clone_size: NA; v_call: TRBV27; d_call: TRBD1; j_call: TRBJ2-6; cdr3_nt: TGTGCCAGCAGTTCCACAGGGGTAGGGGCCAACGTCCTGACTTTC; cdr3_aa: CASSSTGVGANVLTF
clone_size: NA; v_call: TRBV5-4; d_call: TRBD2; j_call: TRBJ2-7; cdr3_nt: TGTGCCAGCAGCTGGGCGGGAGGCTACGAGCAGTACTTC; cdr3_aa: CASSWAGGYEQYF